The clone carrying this T cell receptor beta chain was counted only a few times. Its antigen remains unknown. This sample was taken from a study of T-cell memory formation after mild COVID-19. Broader study findings: Nothing showed for sure that second-wave clones peaking on day 37 were SARS-CoV-2 specific.

TCRdb independently ran MiXCR on the 5' RACE reads; one entry per CDR3 protein. The repertoire holds around 340,000 distinct CDR3 sequences, with 13% to 15% as singletons. Germline CDR1 SGHRS, CDR2 YFSETQ. There are 13 residues in the CDR3. The V end lost 0 bases, the J end lost 8 bases, and 11 bases lay between the germline ends. This TCR derives from a man aged 18 to 30 who had mild COVID-19 (a few samples of this study predate the infection). Cell type and time point are not known. Input material: PBMCs or a T cell subset sorted from them (not recorded which). The rearrangement joins TRBV5-1 to TRBJ1-2, with D perhaps TRBD1 (5 bases). The CDR3, as DNA: TGCGCCAGCAGCTTGGTCGGGGACGAAGGCTACACCTTC. This codes for CASSLVGDEGYTF.